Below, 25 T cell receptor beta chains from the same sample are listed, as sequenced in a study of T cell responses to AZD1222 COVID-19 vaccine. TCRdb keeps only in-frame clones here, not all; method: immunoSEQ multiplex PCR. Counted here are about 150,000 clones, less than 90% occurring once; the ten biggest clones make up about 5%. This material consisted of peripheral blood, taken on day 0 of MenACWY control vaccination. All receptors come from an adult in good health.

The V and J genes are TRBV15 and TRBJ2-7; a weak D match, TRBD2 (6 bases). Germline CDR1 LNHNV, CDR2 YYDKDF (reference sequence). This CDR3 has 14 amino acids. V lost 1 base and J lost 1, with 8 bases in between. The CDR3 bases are TGTGCCACCAGCAGAGGTGGAGGGTCCTACGAGCAGTACTTC. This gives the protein CATSRGGGSYEQYF.

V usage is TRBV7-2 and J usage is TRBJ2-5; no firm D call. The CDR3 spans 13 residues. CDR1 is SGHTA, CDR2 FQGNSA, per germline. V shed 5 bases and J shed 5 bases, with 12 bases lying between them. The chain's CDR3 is CASSPNPSETQYF. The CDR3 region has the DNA TGTGCCAGCAGCCCCAATCCTTCGGAGACCCAGTACTTC.

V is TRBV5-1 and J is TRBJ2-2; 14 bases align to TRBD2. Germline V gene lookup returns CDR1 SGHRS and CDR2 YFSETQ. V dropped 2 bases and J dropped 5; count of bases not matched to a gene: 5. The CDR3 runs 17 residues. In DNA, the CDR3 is TGCGCCAGCAGCTTAGGGGGACTAGCGGGAGAAACCGGGGAGCTGTTTTTT. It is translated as CASSLGGLAGETGELFF.

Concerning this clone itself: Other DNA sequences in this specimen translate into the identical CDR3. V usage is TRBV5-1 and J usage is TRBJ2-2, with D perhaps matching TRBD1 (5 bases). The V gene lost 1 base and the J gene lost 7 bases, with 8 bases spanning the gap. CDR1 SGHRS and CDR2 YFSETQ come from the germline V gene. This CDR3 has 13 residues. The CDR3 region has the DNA TGCGCCAGCAGCTTGACAGGAATCGGGGAGCTGTTTTTT. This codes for CASSLTGIGELFF.

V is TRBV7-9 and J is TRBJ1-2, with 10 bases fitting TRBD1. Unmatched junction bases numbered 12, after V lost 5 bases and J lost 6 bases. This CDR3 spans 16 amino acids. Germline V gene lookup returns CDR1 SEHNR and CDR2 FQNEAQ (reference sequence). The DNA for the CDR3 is TGTGCCAGCAGCGTTCTCGGGACAGGGGATGTCAATGGCTACACCTTC. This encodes CASSVLGTGDVNGYTF.

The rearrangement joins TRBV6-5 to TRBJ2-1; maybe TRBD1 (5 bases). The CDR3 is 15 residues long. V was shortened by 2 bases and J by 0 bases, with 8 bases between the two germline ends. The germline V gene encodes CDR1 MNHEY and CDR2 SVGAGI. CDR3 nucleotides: TGTGCCAGCAGTTACGGGGCGAACTCCTACAATGAGCAGTTCTTC. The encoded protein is CASSYGANSYNEQFF.

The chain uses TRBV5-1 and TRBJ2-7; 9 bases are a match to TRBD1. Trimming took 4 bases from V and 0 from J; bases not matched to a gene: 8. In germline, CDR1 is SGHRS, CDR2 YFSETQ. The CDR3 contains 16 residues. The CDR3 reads CASSNGQGLSSYEQYF. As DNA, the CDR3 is TGCGCCAGCAGCAACGGACAGGGGTTGAGCTCCTACGAGCAGTACTTC.

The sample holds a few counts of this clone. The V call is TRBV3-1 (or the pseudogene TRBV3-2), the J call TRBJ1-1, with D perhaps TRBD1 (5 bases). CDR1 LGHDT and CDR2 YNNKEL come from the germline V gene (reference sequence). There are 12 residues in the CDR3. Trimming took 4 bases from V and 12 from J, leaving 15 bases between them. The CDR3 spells CASSRGGRRPFF. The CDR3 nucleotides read TGTGCCAGCAGCCGGGGGGGGAGGCGGCCTTTCTTT.

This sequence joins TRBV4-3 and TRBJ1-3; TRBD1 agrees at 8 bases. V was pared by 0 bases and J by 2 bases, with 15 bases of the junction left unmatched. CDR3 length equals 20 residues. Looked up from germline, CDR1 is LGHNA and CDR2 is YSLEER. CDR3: CASSQDLPRGRWSTGNTIYF. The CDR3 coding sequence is TGCGCCAGCAGCCAAGACCTCCCCAGGGGGCGTTGGTCAACTGGAAACACCATATATTTT.

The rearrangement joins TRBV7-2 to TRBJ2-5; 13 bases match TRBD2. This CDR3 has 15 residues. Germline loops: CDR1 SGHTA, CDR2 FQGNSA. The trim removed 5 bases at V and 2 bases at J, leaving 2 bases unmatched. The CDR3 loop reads CASSRGLAGQETQYF. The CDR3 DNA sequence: TGTGCCAGCAGCAGGGGACTAGCGGGACAAGAGACCCAGTACTTC. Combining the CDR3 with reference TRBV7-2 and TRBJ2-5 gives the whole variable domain GAGVSQSPSNKVTEKGKDVELRCDPISGHTALYWYRQSLGQGLEFLIYFQGNSAPDKSGLPSDRFSAERTGGSVSTLTIQRTQQEDSAVYLCASSRGLAGQETQYFGPGTRLLVL.

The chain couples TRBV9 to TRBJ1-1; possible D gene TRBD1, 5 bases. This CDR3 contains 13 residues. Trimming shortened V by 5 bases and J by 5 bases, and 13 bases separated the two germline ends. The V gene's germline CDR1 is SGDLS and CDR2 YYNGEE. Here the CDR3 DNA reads TGTGCCAGCAGTGGCGCAGGGAGAACTGAAGCTTTCTTT. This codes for CASSGAGRTEAFF.

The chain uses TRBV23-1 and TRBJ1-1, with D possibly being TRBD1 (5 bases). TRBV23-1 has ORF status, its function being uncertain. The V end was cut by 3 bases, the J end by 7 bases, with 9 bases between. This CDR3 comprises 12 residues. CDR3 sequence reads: CASSHPTDEAFF. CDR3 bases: TGCGCCAGCAGTCACCCGACAGATGAAGCTTTCTTT.

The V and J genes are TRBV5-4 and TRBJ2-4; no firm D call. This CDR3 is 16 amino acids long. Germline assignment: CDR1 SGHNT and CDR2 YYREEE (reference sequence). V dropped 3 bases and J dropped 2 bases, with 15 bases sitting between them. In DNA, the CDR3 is TGTGCCAGCAGCTCGGGCATCGCCAGTTCCAAAAACATTCAGTACTTC. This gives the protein CASSSGIASSKNIQYF.

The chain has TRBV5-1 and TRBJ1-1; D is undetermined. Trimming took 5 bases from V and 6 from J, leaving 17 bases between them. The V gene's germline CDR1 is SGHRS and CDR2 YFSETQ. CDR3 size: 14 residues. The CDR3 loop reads CASRADPKIAEAFF. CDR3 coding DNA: TGCGCCAGCAGGGCAGACCCGAAAATCGCTGAAGCTTTCTTT.

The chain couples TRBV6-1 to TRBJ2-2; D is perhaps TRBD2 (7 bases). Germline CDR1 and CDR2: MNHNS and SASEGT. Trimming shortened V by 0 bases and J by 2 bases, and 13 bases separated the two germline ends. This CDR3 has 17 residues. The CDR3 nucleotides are TGTGCCAGCAGTGAAGCAAACGGGGGGCGTAACACCGGGGAGCTGTTTTTT. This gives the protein CASSEANGGRNTGELFF.

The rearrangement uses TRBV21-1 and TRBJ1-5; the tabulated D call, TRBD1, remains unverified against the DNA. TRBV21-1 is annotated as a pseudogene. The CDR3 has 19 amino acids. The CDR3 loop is CASSKNTAQGCGSNQPQHF. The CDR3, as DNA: TGTGCCAGCAGCAAAAACACCGCACAGGGATGTGGTAGCAATCAGCCCCAGCATTTT.

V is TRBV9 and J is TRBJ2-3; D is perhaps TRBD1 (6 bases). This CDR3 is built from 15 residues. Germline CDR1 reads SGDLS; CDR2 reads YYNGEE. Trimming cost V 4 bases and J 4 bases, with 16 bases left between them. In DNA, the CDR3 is TGTGCCAGCAGCTCCCGGCAGGGGTTAGCAGATACGCAGTATTTT. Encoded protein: CASSSRQGLADTQYF.

DNA of the CDR3: TGTGCCAGCAGCCTGGACAGGGGGCGGTTAGAGCAGTTCTTC. Its protein product is CASSLDRGRLEQFF. The genes are TRBV7-6 and TRBJ2-1; TRBD1 agrees at 11 bases. CDR1 and CDR2 (germline): SGHVS, FNYEAQ. There are 14 residues in the CDR3. Germline trimming cut 5 bases from V and 10 bases from J; bases unmatched to any gene: 7.

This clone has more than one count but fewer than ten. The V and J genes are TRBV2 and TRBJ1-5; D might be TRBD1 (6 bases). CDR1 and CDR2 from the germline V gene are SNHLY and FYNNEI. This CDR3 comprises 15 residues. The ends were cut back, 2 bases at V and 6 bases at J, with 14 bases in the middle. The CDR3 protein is CASSERGVRGQPQHF. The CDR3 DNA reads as TGTGCCAGCAGTGAACGGGGGGTCAGGGGTCAGCCCCAGCATTTT.

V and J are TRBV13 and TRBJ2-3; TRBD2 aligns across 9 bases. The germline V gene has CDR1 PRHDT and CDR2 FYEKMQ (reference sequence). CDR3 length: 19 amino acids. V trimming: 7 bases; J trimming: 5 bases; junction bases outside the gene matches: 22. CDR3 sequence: CASTLAGSAGGWSGDTQYF. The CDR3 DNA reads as TGTGCCAGCACCCTAGCTGGTTCAGCGGGAGGATGGTCCGGAGATACGCAGTATTTT. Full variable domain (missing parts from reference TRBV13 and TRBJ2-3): AAGVIQSPRHLIKEKRETATLKCYPIPRHDTVYWYQQGPGQDPQFLISFYEKMQSDKGSIPDRFSAQQFSDYHSELNMSSLELGDSALYFCASTLAGSAGGWSGDTQYFGPGTRLTVL.

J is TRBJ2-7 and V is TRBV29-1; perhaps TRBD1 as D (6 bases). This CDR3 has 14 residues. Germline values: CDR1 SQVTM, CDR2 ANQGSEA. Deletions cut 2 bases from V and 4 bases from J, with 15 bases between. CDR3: CSVEISTGPYEQYF. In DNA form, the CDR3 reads TGCAGCGTTGAAATTTCGACAGGACCATACGAGCAGTACTTC.

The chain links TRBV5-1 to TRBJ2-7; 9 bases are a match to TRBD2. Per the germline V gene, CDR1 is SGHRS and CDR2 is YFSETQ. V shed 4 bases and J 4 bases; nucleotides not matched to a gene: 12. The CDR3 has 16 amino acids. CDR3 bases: TGCGCCAGCAGCACGGAACTAGCGGGCCCGAGATACGAGCAGTACTTC. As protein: CASSTELAGPRYEQYF.

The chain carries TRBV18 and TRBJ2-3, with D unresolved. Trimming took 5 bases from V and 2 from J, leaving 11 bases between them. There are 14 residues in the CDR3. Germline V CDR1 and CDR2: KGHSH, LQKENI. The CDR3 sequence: CASSGPGDTDTQYF. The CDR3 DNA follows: TGTGCCAGCTCAGGGCCTGGGGACACAGATACGCAGTATTTT.

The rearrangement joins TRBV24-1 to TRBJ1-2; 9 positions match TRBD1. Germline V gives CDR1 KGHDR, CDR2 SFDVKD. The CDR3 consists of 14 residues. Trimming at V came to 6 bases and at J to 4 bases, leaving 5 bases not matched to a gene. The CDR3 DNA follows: TGTGCCACCAGTCCACAGGGGGCGGGCTATGGCTACACCTTC. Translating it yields CATSPQGAGYGYTF.

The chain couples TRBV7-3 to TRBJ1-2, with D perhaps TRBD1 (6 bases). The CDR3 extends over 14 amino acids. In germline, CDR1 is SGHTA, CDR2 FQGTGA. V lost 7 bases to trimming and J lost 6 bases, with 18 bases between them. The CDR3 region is CASKIPQGRHGYTF. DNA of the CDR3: TGTGCCAGCAAGATCCCACAGGGCAGGCATGGCTACACCTTC.